This TCR beta chain originates from a study of cytomegalovirus exposure and HLA in healthy donors. About the research overall: In an earlier analysis, 95 million to 140 million unique TCR beta sequences were found from some 180 million T cells. Counted in an early data release were tens of millions of unique TCRs from HLA-typed donors. Study-wide results and caveats: With later analysis, a missense DCLRE1C variant became linked to TCR beta V- and J-gene trimming. There were several of the most significant clusters that appeared linked to common viral pathogens in a later analysis.

Points on this clone: Its antigen is currently unknown.

13 Jbeta primers and 60 Vbeta primers were used for the PCR. The table came from immunoSEQ multiplex PCR; TCRdb's copy has only in-frame clones and leaves some out. The profile shows about 200,000 clones, 75% to 85% of them singletons. V was clipped by 5 bases and J by 1 base, with 8 bases between them. This CDR3 is 13 amino acids long. The germline V gene has CDR1 SGHAT and CDR2 FQNNGV. The sequencing sample was made of PBMCs. The source of this sequence is a woman between 50 and 59 years old in good health and CMV-seropositive. The chain uses TRBV11-2 and TRBJ2-5; a possible D gene is TRBD2 (6 bases). The CDR3 bases are TGTGCCAGCAGCGCGGGGATCCAAGAGACCCAGTACTTC. This codes for CASSAGIQETQYF.